This T cell receptor (beta chain) was obtained from a study of cytomegalovirus exposure and HLA in healthy donors. Findings of the study overall: There were several of the most significant clusters that appeared linked to common viral pathogens in a later analysis.

Germline assignment: CDR1 ENHRY and CDR2 SYGVKD. The germline V and J ends were trimmed by 3 bases and 0 bases, with 6 bases remaining between them. The CDR3 is 13 amino acids. PCR used 60 Vbeta primers and 13 Jbeta primers. Repertoires were generated with immunoSEQ multiplex PCR, while TCRdb's copy carries only in-frame clones and drops some. The table has under 130,000 clones, 76% seen once. Note on this clone: The target antigen is unknown.

The source material was PBMCs. The origin of this receptor is a man aged 40-50 years in good health and CMV-seropositive. The J gene is TRBJ2-7, the V gene TRBV10-3; no definite D call. The DNA of the CDR3 is TGTGCCATCAGTGAATACAGCTCCTACGAGCAGTACTTC. Translation: CAISEYSSYEQYF.